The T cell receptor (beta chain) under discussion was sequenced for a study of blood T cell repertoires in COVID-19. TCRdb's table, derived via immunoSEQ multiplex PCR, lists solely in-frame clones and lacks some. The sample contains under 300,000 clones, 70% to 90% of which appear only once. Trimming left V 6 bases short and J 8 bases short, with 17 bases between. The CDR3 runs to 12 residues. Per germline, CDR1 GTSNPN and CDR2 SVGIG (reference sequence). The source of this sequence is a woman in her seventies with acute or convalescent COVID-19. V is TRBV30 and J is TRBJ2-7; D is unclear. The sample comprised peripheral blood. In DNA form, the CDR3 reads TGTGCCTGCGGGTCACCGTCTCCCAAGCAGTACTTC. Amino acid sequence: CACGSPSPKQYF.